This T cell receptor beta chain was identified in a study of T cell repertoires in cytomegalovirus infection. Study conclusions and caveats: Frequencies of public TCR beta families were cumulated, and this identified carriers of CMV plus the relevant HLA. Within the response measured ex vivo, HLA-C-restricted CMV-specific TCR beta clonotypes were dominant.

This clonotype was counted between two and nine times. The antigen is not known. This CDR3 comprises 12 residues. V was trimmed by 6 bases and J by 0 bases, leaving 4 bases between them. Germline CDR1 and CDR2: SNHLY and FYNNEI. TCRdb analysed the reads with MiXCR anew, one entry per CDR3 protein. The repertoire holds around 49,000 distinct CDR3 sequences, with roughly 20% as singletons. The sequences come from CD8+ T cells from cultured PBMCs, collected from culture after CMV antigen stimulation. The receptor was derived from a human donor in good health (CMV status not recorded). Some clones in this sample may be carry-over from other donors' samples. The J gene is TRBJ2-3, the V gene TRBV2; D gene uncertain. The CDR3, as DNA: TGTGCCAGCAGGGGAAGCACAGATACGCAGTATTTT. Its translation: CASRGSTDTQYF. Combining the CDR3 with reference TRBV2 and TRBJ2-3 gives the whole variable domain EPEVTQTPSHQVTQMGQEVILRCVPISNHLYFYWYRQILGQKVEFLVSFYNNEISEKSEIFDDQFSVERPDGSNFTLKIRSTKLEDSAMYFCASRGSTDTQYFGPGTRLTVL.